Described below is a single TCR beta chain sequence and its context. Its antigen remains unidentified. These data are taken from a study of OX40 agonist ivuxolimab in advanced cancers. Study information: Head and neck, renal cell, melanoma or hepatocellular carcinoma were the cancers that dose-escalation patients had.

Assay: immunoSEQ multiplex PCR; the TCRdb copy retains only in-frame clones and omits some. This table has about 58,000 clones, approximately 80% appearing once. V lost 0 bases and J lost 0, with 6 bases in between. The CDR3 length is 16 residues. Germline CDR1 is MNHEY and CDR2 is SMNVEV (reference sequence). Study-level points and caveats: Partial responders at 0.1-3.0 mg/kg showed near-lowest clonal expansion.

The specimen comprised CD4+ or CD8+ T cells sorted from blood, sampled in a trial of the OX40 agonist ivuxolimab. The receptor comes from an adult with an advanced solid tumor such as melanoma, head and neck, liver or kidney cancer. V usage is TRBV27 and J usage is TRBJ2-6; no clear D gene. In DNA form, the CDR3 reads TGTGCCAGCAGTTTATCTTCGGGCTCTGGGGCCAACGTCCTGACTTTC. It encodes CASSLSSGSGANVLTF.